The clone carrying this TCR beta chain was detected a few times. No antigen is known for it. The study, taken as a whole, reports: Tumor-infiltrating Treg TCR alpha and beta sequences overlapped most with tumor naive CD4+ T cells, then blood naive.

The CDR3 runs to 17 residues. The germline gives CDR1 SGHTA, CDR2 FQGNSA. V was clipped by 5 bases and J by 2 bases, with 19 bases between them. After constant-region reverse-primer amplification, full-length variable regions underwent semi-nested PCR with Nested Universal Primer A. TCRdb itself ran the 5' RACE reads through MiXCR, one entry per CDR3 protein. This table has tens of thousands of distinct CDR3 sequences, around 28% appearing once. The source of this sequence is a female donor with breast cancer. V is TRBV7-2 and J is TRBJ1-5; D ambiguous. The source material was tumor-infiltrating memory CD4+ T cells sorted from the breast tumor. The sample's subset: memory CD4+ T cells, CD4+CD45RO+CD25-. CDR3 protein: CASSQKVTGFGNQPQHF. The CDR3 region has the DNA TGTGCCAGCAGCCAAAAAGTGACTGGGTTCGGCAATCAGCCCCAGCATTTT.